These 30 T cell receptor beta chains share one sample of origin, sequenced in a study of blood T cell repertoires in COVID-19. Measured with immunoSEQ multiplex PCR; TCRdb has only the in-frame clones, and not every one. The table has nearly 250,000 clones, 75% to 85% seen once. The sequenced material came from PBMCs or T cells enriched from blood (not recorded which). The receptors come from a woman aged 45-65 years with acute COVID-19.

J is TRBJ2-3 and V is TRBV21-1; TRBD2, the table's D call, lacks a check against the DNA. TRBV21-1 has pseudogene status. The CDR3 has 17 amino acids. The CDR3 protein is CASIPPLTSGGTDTQYF. The CDR3 region has the DNA TGTGCCAGCATCCCACCTTTAACTAGCGGAGGCACAGATACGCAGTATTTT.

The chain combines TRBV7-9 with TRBJ2-6; TRBD1 aligns across 7 bases. This CDR3 is 16 amino acids long. Trimming at V came to 5 bases and at J to 5 bases, leaving 9 bases not matched to a gene. Looked up from germline, CDR1 is SEHNR and CDR2 is FQNEAQ (reference sequence). The CDR3 protein is CASSPPRGRWANVLTF. The CDR3 DNA reads as TGTGCCAGCAGCCCTCCGAGGGGGCGCTGGGCCAACGTCCTGACTTTC.

Here the CDR3 reads CASSLGGRLNSPLHF. CDR3 nucleotides: TGTGCCAGCAGCTTAGGCGGCAGACTTAATTCACCCCTCCACTTT. The V and J genes are TRBV7-2 and TRBJ1-6; D is ambiguous. V was pared by 1 base and J by 6 bases, with 10 bases between. The germline V gene has CDR1 SGHTA and CDR2 FQGNSA. The CDR3 spans 15 residues.

V is TRBV9 and J is TRBJ1-2, with TRBD1 matching over 8 bases. The V gene's germline CDR1 is SGDLS and CDR2 YYNGEE. The CDR3 extends over 16 amino acids. Trimming took 4 bases from V and 5 from J; bases not matched to a gene: 13. The CDR3 bases are TGTGCCAGCAGCACAGGCTCCGACAGGGGACTTTATGGCTACACCTTC. Translation gives CASSTGSDRGLYGYTF.

This chain connects TRBV13 to TRBJ1-2; no reliable D call. Germline V CDR1 and CDR2: PRHDT, FYEKMQ (reference sequence). V was pared by 3 bases and J by 5 bases, with 19 bases between. This CDR3 spans 16 amino acids. DNA for the CDR3: TGTGCCAGCAGCTTTAATGGTCGGGGAGATCAATATGGCTACACCTTC. Translation gives CASSFNGRGDQYGYTF. The full variable domain, with the rest looked up from reference TRBV13 and TRBJ1-2, is AAGVIQSPRHLIKEKRETATLKCYPIPRHDTVYWYQQGPGQDPQFLISFYEKMQSDKGSIPDRFSAQQFSDYHSELNMSSLELGDSALYFCASSFNGRGDQYGYTFGSGTRLTVV.

The rearrangement joins TRBV7-2 to TRBJ1-2; D may be TRBD1 (6 bases). CDR3 length: 13 residues. Looked up from germline, CDR1 is SGHTA and CDR2 is FQGNSA. The V and J ends lost 4 bases and 5 bases respectively, with 11 bases between them. CDR3 nucleotide sequence: TGTGCCAGCAGCTCACAGGGTTATTATGGCTACACCTTC. The encoded protein is CASSSQGYYGYTF.

This clone was seen only once. V and J are TRBV11-2 and TRBJ2-7; D gene unclear. V lost 1 base, J lost 1 base, and 5 bases lay in between. The CDR3 has 13 amino acids. Germline loops: CDR1 SGHAT, CDR2 FQNNGV. CDR3 in amino acids: CASSLAASYEQYF. CDR3 nucleotide sequence: TGTGCCAGCAGCTTAGCAGCGTCCTACGAGCAGTACTTC.

The J gene is TRBJ1-1, the V gene TRBV10-3, with a weak D call TRBD1 (5 bases). Germline V gene lookup returns CDR1 ENHRY and CDR2 SYGVKD. This CDR3 spans 12 amino acids. V lost 2 bases and J lost 10, with 11 bases in between. The CDR3 DNA reads TGTGCCATCAGTGAGGGGACTGGGGCAGCTTTCTTT. Translated, it gives CAISEGTGAAFF.

V is TRBV18 and J is TRBJ2-1; weak D call: TRBD2 (5 bases). V dropped 2 bases and J dropped 4 bases, with 12 bases sitting between them. The germline V gene encodes CDR1 KGHSH and CDR2 LQKENI. This CDR3 comprises 15 residues. Here the CDR3 reads CASSPRERGYNEQFF. CDR3 coding DNA: TGTGCCAGCTCACCAAGGGAGCGAGGTTACAATGAGCAGTTCTTC.

The chain has TRBV27 and TRBJ1-1; TRBD1 agrees at 8 bases. The length of the CDR3 is 14 residues. Germline CDR1 is MNHEY and CDR2 is SMNVEV (reference sequence). V was clipped by 6 bases and J by 7 bases; unmatched bases: 10. This CDR3 reads CASRELPGQVEAFF. CDR3 DNA sequence: TGTGCCAGCAGAGAGCTCCCGGGACAGGTTGAAGCTTTCTTT.

This clone is a singleton in its sample. The chain uses TRBV6-5 and TRBJ2-1, with 9 bases fitting TRBD1. Germline CDR1 and CDR2: MNHEY and SVGAGI. With 5 bases clipped from V and 7 bases from J, the junction kept 6 bases outside the gene matches. The CDR3 has 14 amino acids. DNA for the CDR3: TGTGCCAGCAGTCAATCCGGGACAGGGAATGAGCAGTTCTTC. It encodes CASSQSGTGNEQFF.

The rearrangement joins TRBV21-1 to TRBJ1-5. TRBV21-1 corresponds to a pseudogene. This CDR3 contains 13 residues. CDR3 bases: TGTGCCAGCAGCCGGAGGAAGCATCAGCCCCAGCATTTT. Residues: CASSRRKHQPQHF.

This clone was observed a handful of times. The V gene is TRBV30, the J gene TRBJ2-7; D ambiguous. V dropped 3 bases and J dropped 3 bases, with 9 bases sitting between them. The CDR3 totals 12 residues. CDR1 and CDR2 from the germline V gene are GTSNPN and SVGIG (reference sequence). In DNA, the CDR3 is TGTGCCTGGAGGGGCAGAGACTACGAGCAGTACTTC. Translated, it gives CAWRGRDYEQYF.

This clone was counted a single time. The J gene is TRBJ1-1, the V gene TRBV6-5; 7 positions match TRBD1. This CDR3 has 15 amino acids. V lost 0 bases, J lost 1 base, and 2 bases stayed unmatched. Germline lookup yields CDR1 MNHEY and CDR2 SVGAGI. The CDR3 spells CASSYSRTGNTEAFF. CDR3 DNA: TGTGCCAGCAGTTACTCTCGGACAGGGAACACTGAAGCTTTCTTT.

This clone was detected once. The chain recombines TRBV25-1 with TRBJ1-2; a weak D match, TRBD1 (5 bases). This CDR3 has 16 amino acids. Trimming stripped 7 bases from V and 0 bases from J, with 18 bases between. The germline V gene has CDR1 MGHDK and CDR2 SYGVNS. In DNA, the CDR3 is TGTGCCAGCAAGGGTCGGGGGGAAGGGGCTAACTATGGCTACACCTTC. Protein: CASKGRGEGANYGYTF.

For this clone: Other DNA sequences in this specimen translate into the identical CDR3. The V call is TRBV18, the J call TRBJ1-5; TRBD1 is a possible D gene (5 bases). Germline CDR1 and CDR2: KGHSH and LQKENI. The CDR3 length is 14 residues. Trimming took off 3 bases at V and 4 bases at J, with 10 bases between the two ends. CDR3 residues: CASSPRRDNQPQHF. CDR3 DNA: TGTGCCAGCTCACCGCGCAGGGATAATCAGCCCCAGCATTTT.

The table lists this clone with a count of one. The chain carries TRBV10-3 and TRBJ1-3; TRBD1 aligns across 9 bases. CDR1 and CDR2 from the germline V gene are ENHRY and SYGVKD. CDR3 length: 14 amino acids. Losses at the gene ends were 6 bases for V and 6 bases for J; bases not matched to a gene: 6. CDR3 residues: CAIRRTGAENTIYF. CDR3 nucleotides: TGTGCCATCAGGCGGACAGGGGCTGAAAACACCATATATTTT.

This chain links TRBV9 with TRBJ1-1; D gene uncertain. The V and J ends lost 4 bases and 1 base respectively, with 11 bases between them. Germline CDR1 SGDLS, CDR2 YYNGEE. The CDR3 sequence is 14 residues long. The CDR3 is CASSRTSGNTEAFF. The DNA of the CDR3 is TGTGCCAGCAGCAGAACGAGCGGGAACACTGAAGCTTTCTTT.

The chain employs TRBV19 and TRBJ1-5, with TRBD1 matching 7 bases. There are 15 residues in the CDR3. The V and J ends lost 5 bases and 2 bases, in that order; junction bases with no gene match: 6. Germline V gene lookup returns CDR1 LNHDA and CDR2 SQIVND (reference sequence). CDR3: CASSPGGWGNQPQHF. CDR3 coding DNA: TGTGCCAGTAGTCCAGGGGGTTGGGGCAATCAGCCCCAGCATTTT.

In the case of this clone: The same CDR3 is also encoded by other DNA sequences in this sample. V gene TRBV30 combines with J gene TRBJ1-5; TRBD1 matches 7 bases. CDR3 size: 13 residues. J was trimmed by 6 bases and V by 0 bases; bases with no gene match: 2. The germline V gene has CDR1 GTSNPN and CDR2 SVGIG (reference sequence). The CDR3: CAWSVQGGQPQHF. For the CDR3, the DNA is TGTGCCTGGAGTGTCCAGGGGGGTCAGCCCCAGCATTTT.

The chain recombines TRBV3-1 (or the pseudogene TRBV3-2) with TRBJ1-4; 9 bases match TRBD1. The V gene end was trimmed by 1 base and the J gene end by 12 bases; junction bases not matched to a gene: 0. This CDR3 contains 12 residues. Germline lookup yields CDR1 LGHDT and CDR2 YNNKEL (reference sequence). CDR3 sequence: CASSQGDRELFF. For the CDR3, the DNA is TGTGCCAGCAGCCAAGGGGACAGGGAACTGTTTTTT.

The rearrangement links TRBV7-2 to TRBJ1-2; 7 bases line up with TRBD1. Trimming took 5 bases from V and 3 from J; bases not matched to a gene: 3. Germline V gene sequence: CDR1 SGHTA, CDR2 FQGNSA. The CDR3 is made up of 13 amino acids. This CDR3 is CASSPGGHYGYTF. The CDR3 DNA follows: TGTGCCAGCAGCCCAGGGGGTCACTATGGCTACACCTTC.

This clone has a count of ten or more. This CDR3 is CASRTGGPNSPLHF. DNA of the CDR3: TGTGCCAGCAGGACAGGGGGTCCAAATTCACCCCTCCACTTT. The V call is TRBV27, the J call TRBJ1-6; 9 nucleotides match TRBD1. After removal of 6 bases from V and 7 bases from J, the junction contained 4 bases not matched to a gene. Germline loops: CDR1 MNHEY, CDR2 SMNVEV (reference sequence). CDR3 length: 14 residues.

This sequence joins TRBV7-8 and TRBJ2-7; 8 positions agree with TRBD1. Unmatched junction bases numbered 5, after V lost 6 bases and J lost 7 bases. Germline V gene lookup returns CDR1 SGHVS and CDR2 FQNEAQ. The CDR3 length is 12 residues. The CDR3 here is CASSYTGGEQYF. The CDR3 DNA reads as TGTGCCAGCAGTTATACAGGGGGTGAGCAGTACTTC. Based on the CDR3 plus reference TRBV7-8 and TRBJ2-7, the full variable domain is GAGVSQSPRYKVAKRGQDVALRCDPISGHVSLFWYQQALGQGPEFLTYFQNEAQLDKSGLPSDRFFAERPEGSVSTLKIQRTQQEDSAVYLCASSYTGGEQYFGPGTRLTVT.

Here the CDR3 DNA reads TGCGCCAGCAGCCAACTGATTGGGACAGGGGGCCTTACTACTAATGAAAAACTGTTTTTT. It encodes CASSQLIGTGGLTTNEKLFF. The chain is built from TRBV5-1 and TRBJ1-4; 12 nucleotides line up with TRBD1. Trimming at V came to 4 bases and at J to 2 bases, leaving 15 bases not matched to a gene. The germline gives CDR1 SGHRS, CDR2 YFSETQ. This CDR3 spans 20 amino acids. Full variable domain (remainder filled in from reference TRBV5-1 and TRBJ1-4): KAGVTQTPRYLIKTRGQQVTLSCSPISGHRSVSWYQQTPGQGLQFLFEYFSETQRNKGNFPGRFSGRQFSNSRSEMNVSTLELGDSALYLCASSQLIGTGGLTTNEKLFFGSGTQLSVL.

The rearrangement joins TRBV6-5 to TRBJ2-5, with TRBD1 as a possible D gene (6 bases). CDR1 MNHEY and CDR2 SVGAGI come from the germline V gene. The CDR3 length is 13 residues. V lost 3 bases, J lost 6 bases, and 11 bases lay in between. CDR3 loop: CASSYGRGKTQYF. The CDR3, as DNA: TGTGCCAGCAGTTATGGCAGGGGCAAGACCCAGTACTTC.

Here the CDR3 reads CASSLGFGAGELFF. The CDR3 coding sequence is TGTGCCAGCAGCTTAGGCTTCGGTGCCGGGGAGCTGTTTTTT. V and J are TRBV7-2 and TRBJ2-2, with D hard to call. The CDR3 spans 14 residues. The V end lost 1 base, the J end lost 6 bases, and 9 bases lay between the germline ends. In germline, CDR1 is SGHTA, CDR2 FQGNSA.

The chain couples TRBV5-1 to TRBJ2-7, with 14 bases lining up with TRBD2. The V gene's germline CDR1 is SGHRS and CDR2 YFSETQ. There are 18 residues in the CDR3. V dropped 4 bases and J dropped 0; count of bases not matched to a gene: 9. The DNA of the CDR3 is TGCGCCAGCAGCGGGGGACTAGCGGGGGCTCCGAGCTCCTACGAGCAGTACTTC. Translated: CASSGGLAGAPSSYEQYF.

The chain couples TRBV29-1 to TRBJ2-7, with 9 bases aligning to TRBD1. The CDR3 loop spans 13 amino acids. Germline values: CDR1 SQVTM, CDR2 ANQGSEA. V was pared by 6 bases and J by 4 bases, with 7 bases of the junction left unmatched. The CDR3 DNA sequence: TGCAGCGTCGCCGGGACAGGGATTTACGAGCAGTACTTC. The encoded protein is CSVAGTGIYEQYF.

This rearrangement joins TRBV7-9 to TRBJ2-7, with 9 positions matching TRBD1. The V and J ends lost 0 bases and 3 bases, in that order; junction bases with no gene match: 3. CDR1 is SEHNR, CDR2 FQNEAQ, per germline (reference sequence). CDR3 length: 15 residues. The CDR3 loop reads CASSLATGGNYEQYF. For the CDR3, the DNA is TGTGCCAGCAGCTTAGCTACAGGGGGCAACTACGAGCAGTACTTC.